This T cell receptor beta chain is from a study of shared clonotypes between healthy human individuals (dated by TCRdb to the early 2020s). In terms of the full investigation: A few men and two women, aged 18 to 49 years, made up the cohort. Each donor's leukapheresis produced roughly between about 0.9 and 9.5 billion PBMCs. For each donor, three plates each were used for CD4 naive and CD4 memory, two plates were used for CD8 naive, and one plate was used for CD8 memory. Different laboratories and diverse techniques were used to prepare libraries and sequence TCR repertoires, to increase sequencing depth and limit assay-specific biases. Blood TCR repertoires of about 5 healthy adults were deeply sequenced to estimate repertoire size and the extent of clonotype sharing between individuals. Broad study findings and their caveats: The genetic and exposure-history diversity represented was limited by the small number of donors. Based on pairwise subsampling, the degree of clonotype sharing among donors was expected to be affected by sequencing depth. Incomplete sequencing was indicated by rarefaction of sorted-subset datasets, despite the large sequencing depth. Estimated clonotype richness was generally larger for naive than for memory subsets. Sampling was restricted to blood, and TCR repertoires in tissue are likely to differ from TCR repertoires in blood. Compared with non-shared clonotypes, the clonotypes found in all four sorted-subset donors had higher generation probabilities. Sharing across a few donors was observed for about 5% of naive CD4, over 3% of naive CD8, 2% to 2.5% of memory CD4, and over 0.3% of memory CD8 clonotypes.

The donors were healthy, HIV-negative adults who had no recently reported acute infections or vaccinations. All donors were Caucasian adults living in Nashville, Tennessee, USA. CD4+ T cells were enriched by magnetic negative selection, after which naive cells were positively selected on CD45RA and the negative fraction was taken as the memory subset. Blood was obtained by leukapheresis, after which PBMCs were separated by Ficoll-Histopaque density gradient centrifugation and cryopreserved in liquid nitrogen vapor phase. Analytical flow cytometry was used to check the purity and quantity of every magnetically sorted T cell population. Each sorted fraction had its genomic DNA isolated and then quantified by UV absorbance on a Nanodrop 2000c. TCR CDR3 regions were amplified from genomic DNA by multiplex PCR using the deep immunoSEQ assay. Genomic DNA extracted from each cell subset was distributed evenly over all wells of several immunoSEQ 96-well plates, and each plate served as one replicate. For sorted subsets, each replicate PCR was loaded with approximately 200 ng genomic DNA, equivalent to roughly 30,000 T cell genomes. Purified libraries were measured with a Qubit 3.0 fluorometer, size-checked on a Bioanalyzer 2100, and measured again with the KAPA Library Quantification kit. Each immunoSEQ 96-well plate was sequenced on its own single-read 150-cycle Illumina NextSeq 550 flow cell. Per the original workflow: Because the immunoSEQ output held only junctional sequences and lacked quality scores, the filtering could not match the filtering applied to full-length reads. To assign V/J genes and CDR3, sequences were annotated against IMGT germline references using PyIR, a Python wrapper for IgBLAST v1.9. Reads were removed for weak V/J assignments (E-value above 1e-6), missing CDR3, stop codons, out-of-frame junctions, or ambiguous translated residues. V3J clonotypes were defined as sequences sharing the same inferred V gene, J gene, and CDR3 amino acid sequence. The percentage overlap between two repertoires was calculated by dividing the number of shared unique clonotypes by the size of the smaller repertoire. RTK rarefaction, the Chao1 estimator, and Recon v2.1 estimates of unobserved clonotypes were used to assess repertoire richness. For all TCRbeta clonotypes obtained by the gDNA method from a few donors, generation probabilities were computed with OLGA. TCRdb carries this immuneACCESS record with in-frame sequences only. Its versions omit some clonotypes, under half of them owing to an unresolved V gene in the studies checked, with the rest unexplained. The DNA was the basis for D and trimming; V, J and clone size are from that table. This sample comprises more than 2,000,000 clones, 85% to 95% of them detected only once. The ten most abundant clones make up under 0.45% of the sample.

To note about this clone: No antigen is known for it. The sample holds no much larger clone one base away, and base qualities are not on file.

Spanning cysteine to phenylalanine, the CDR3 consists of 17 amino acids. Of the read, only the CDR3 DNA is kept; its 51 bases are in frame from base 1. V has 0 bases trimmed and J has 3 bases trimmed; junction bases matching no gene number 8. CDR1 and CDR2, per the germline V gene (reference sequence), are SGHNT and YYREEE. The sample was naive CD4+ T cells from PBMCs. The cell subset or site label on this specimen signifies: CD45RA+ positively selected. The sequence is built from TRBV5-4 and TRBJ2-2, with 7 central nucleotides matching TRBD2. The TCR sequence derives from a young man in good health. Some clones in this sample may be carry-over from other donors' samples. At the DNA level, the sequence is TGTGCCAGCAGCTTGGGACTGGCGGGAGCGTACACCGGGGAGCTGTTTTTT. Its translation reads: CASSLGLAGAYTGELFF.